These 2 T cell receptor beta chains share one sample of origin, sequenced in a study of blood T cell repertoires in COVID-19. Assay: immunoSEQ multiplex PCR; the TCRdb copy retains only in-frame clones and omits some. The sample holds more than 400,000 clones, 87% seen once. The specimen was PBMCs or T cells enriched from blood (not recorded which). The receptors were gathered from a woman younger than 35 who had recovered from COVID-19.

The rearrangement links TRBV11-2 to TRBJ1-6; D uncertain. This CDR3 spans 17 amino acids. Per the germline V gene, CDR1 is SGHAT and CDR2 is FQNNGV. Trimming took off 5 bases at V and 0 bases at J, with 14 bases between the two ends. CDR3 DNA: TGTGCCAGCAGCGCTCCTACCGCCGGCTCCTATAATTCACCCCTCCACTTT. Amino acid sequence: CASSAPTAGSYNSPLHF. The whole variable domain, filled in from reference TRBV11-2 and TRBJ1-6, reads EAGVAQSPRYKIIEKRQSVAFWCNPISGHATLYWYQQILGQGPKLLIQFQNNGVVDDSQLPKDRFSAERLKGVDSTLKIQPAKLEDSAVYLCASSAPTAGSYNSPLHFGNGTRLTVT.

The V gene is TRBV7-2, the J gene TRBJ2-4; no firm D call. V lost 1 base and J lost 0, with 10 bases in between. The CDR3 sequence is 16 residues long. Germline values: CDR1 SGHTA, CDR2 FQGNSA. The CDR3, as DNA: TGTGCCAGCAGCTTAGGGGCACATCAAGCCAAAAACATTCAGTACTTC. Protein sequence: CASSLGAHQAKNIQYF.